These T cell receptor beta chains were read from a single sample in a study of Ad26.COV2.S vaccination and SARS-CoV-2 variants. Repertoires were generated with immunoSEQ multiplex PCR, while TCRdb's copy carries only in-frame clones and drops some. The sample shows around 270,000 clones, around 88% of them seen only once. This sample comprised peripheral blood, obtained in a trial of Ad26.COV2.S vaccine versus placebo. Receptors originate from a person between 18 and 65 years old who received the Ad26.COV2.S COVID-19 vaccine or a placebo. Both conserved end residues are part of each CDR3. The D gene is left open where the match is weak. The size of a clone is reported for some rows only, either as once, few or many, or as a class for expanded clones.

abundance	d_gene	v_gene	j_gene	CDR3nt	CDR3aa
-	TRBD1	TRBV9	TRBJ2-2	TGTGCCAGCAGCCTTTCGAACAGGGGGCAAACCGGGGAGCTGTTTTTT	CASSLSNRGQTGELFF
-	TRBD1	TRBV28	TRBJ2-6	TGTGCCAGCAGATCCACAGGGGCTGGGGCCAACGTCCTGACTTTC	CASRSTGAGANVLTF
-	-	TRBV5-4	TRBJ2-5	TGTGCCAGCAGCTTGGCTCCGGGGGCGCGGGAGACCCAGTACTTC	CASSLAPGARETQYF
few	-	TRBV7-2	TRBJ1-3	TGTGCCAGCTCCACCCCAGGCTCTGGAAACACCATATATTTT	CASSTPGSGNTIYF
-	TRBD2	TRBV5-6	TRBJ2-3	TGTGCCAGCAGGCCAGCGGGGGGGCCGAAAGATACGCAGTATTTT	CASRPAGGPKDTQYF
-	TRBD1	TRBV19	TRBJ1-2	TGTGCCACAAACCTTGGGACGCACAGGGGCGACTATGGCTACACCTTC	CATNLGTHRGDYGYTF
-	-	TRBV5-6	TRBJ1-1	TGTGCCAGCAGCCTCCTGGGGCGAGACACTGAAGCTTTCTTT	CASSLLGRDTEAFF
-	-	TRBV20-1	TRBJ1-2	TGCAGTGCTGGGGACTATGGCTACACCTTC	CSAGDYGYTF
-	-	TRBV2	TRBJ2-3	TGTGCCAGCAGTGACCTAGGAATCAGCACAGATACGCAGTATTTT	CASSDLGISTDTQYF
-	-	TRBV29-1	TRBJ1-5	TGCAGCGTTGCCCAAAATAGCAATCAGCCCCAGCATTTT	CSVAQNSNQPQHF
-	-	TRBV11-3	TRBJ2-5	TGTGCCAGCAGCTTAGGAGGTCGGGGGGAGACCCAGTACTTC	CASSLGGRGETQYF
-	-	TRBV6-5	TRBJ1-1	TGTGCCAGCAGGCCGCCGGGACACCAAAACACTGAAGCTTTCTTT	CASRPPGHQNTEAFF
-	-	TRBV29-1	TRBJ1-1	TGCAGCTCATCTCAGAACACTGAAGCTTTCTTT	CSSSQNTEAFF
once	-	TRBV25-1	TRBJ2-5	TGTGCCAGCAGTGAAGGTTCGGCCCAAGAGACCCAGTACTTC	CASSEGSAQETQYF
once	-	TRBV7-9	TRBJ2-2	TGTGCCAGCAGCGACACTAGGGGGGAGCTGTTTTTT	CASSDTRGELFF